The 26 T cell receptor beta chains presented below share a single source sample, sequenced in a study of identical twins. TCRdb analysed the 5' RACE reads with MiXCR anew, one entry per CDR3 protein. The table lists 550,000 to 700,000 distinct CDR3 sequences, 21% of them singletons. These same records also appear under a second study, on T cells expressing NK-cell markers.

Source material: PBMCs. The receptors originated from a woman between 18 and 29 years old in good health.

This chain uses TRBV12-3 or TRBV12-4 with TRBJ2-7, with D unclear. The CDR3 consists of 15 residues. V lost 7 bases and J 2 bases, leaving 18 bases between the germline ends. The CDR3 spells CASTLSSRLPYEQYF. The CDR3 bases are TGTGCCAGCACCCTCTCGTCCAGGCTTCCCTACGAGCAGTACTTC.

This chain joins TRBV15 and TRBJ2-5; D gene unclear. CDR3 size: 13 residues. Per the germline V gene, CDR1 is LNHNV and CDR2 is YYDKDF (reference sequence). The V gene lost 6 bases and the J gene lost 2 bases, with 10 bases spanning the gap. The CDR3 spells CATSDQLQETQYF. The CDR3 nucleotides are TGTGCCACCAGTGACCAGTTACAAGAGACCCAGTACTTC.

This chain links TRBV10-3 with TRBJ1-4; the match to TRBD1 covers 7 bases. Germline trimming cut 6 bases from V and 5 bases from J; bases unmatched to any gene: 3. The length of the CDR3 is 13 residues. CDR1 and CDR2 (germline): ENHRY, SYGVKD. The CDR3 here is CAIRGQSNEKLFF. CDR3 DNA: TGTGCCATCAGGGGACAGTCCAATGAAAAACTGTTTTTT.

V gene TRBV6-4 combines with J gene TRBJ1-1; D is undetermined. This CDR3 spans 14 amino acids. Germline CDR1 reads MRHNA; CDR2 reads SNTAGT. V lost 2 bases, J lost 2 bases, and 9 bases lay in between. CDR3 nucleotide sequence: TGTGCCAGCAGTGACGGGGTGGGAAACACTGAAGCTTTCTTT. Its translation is CASSDGVGNTEAFF.

The V gene is TRBV12-5, the J gene TRBJ1-5, with 7 nucleotides matching TRBD1. Germline V gene data show CDR1 as LGHNT and CDR2 as FRNRAP. The ends lost 1 base at V and 4 bases at J; junction bases unmatched: 4. The CDR3 covers 15 residues. The CDR3 protein is CASGLAQQGNQPQHF. CDR3 nucleotides: TGTGCTAGTGGTTTGGCCCAACAGGGGAATCAGCCCCAGCATTTT.

The rearrangement uses TRBV7-6 and TRBJ2-3; D is uncertain. The CDR3 has 15 amino acids. V was cut by 5 bases and J by 1 base, with 13 bases left in between. CDR1 and CDR2 (germline): SGHVS, FNYEAQ. CDR3 coding DNA: TGTGCCAGCAGCCGGTGGGCGATAGGCACAGATACGCAGTATTTT. Encoded protein: CASSRWAIGTDTQYF.

The rearrangement links TRBV6-5 to TRBJ1-1; no clear D gene. Germline V gene sequence: CDR1 MNHEY, CDR2 SVGAGI. Trimming cost V 0 bases and J 1 base, with 15 bases left between them. This CDR3 comprises 17 residues. The CDR3, as DNA: TGTGCCAGCAGTTACTCGAATCTAATGCGGCAGAACACTGAAGCTTTCTTT. Its translation: CASSYSNLMRQNTEAFF.

The sample holds many counts of this clonotype. The chain links TRBV4-2 to TRBJ2-7, with a possible D match to TRBD2 (6 bases). The CDR3 runs 14 residues. CDR1 is LGHNA and CDR2 is YNFKEQ in the germline V gene. V lost 4 bases, J lost 1 base, and 11 bases lay in between. CDR3 in DNA: TGTGCCAGCAGCCCCGGGACTCAATCCTACGAGCAGTACTTC. Protein sequence: CASSPGTQSYEQYF.

This clonotype appeared a few times. This chain links TRBV7-2 with TRBJ2-5; 8 nucleotides align to TRBD1. V lost 6 bases, J lost 7 bases, and 7 bases stayed unmatched. Germline CDR1 SGHTA, CDR2 FQGNSA. The CDR3 totals 13 residues. The CDR3 region is CASSGQGEGTQYF. The CDR3 DNA reads TGTGCCAGCAGTGGACAGGGAGAGGGGACCCAGTACTTC.

This sequence joins TRBV6-6 and TRBJ2-5; D might be TRBD1 (7 bases). Germline V gene data show CDR1 as MNHNY and CDR2 as SVGAGI (reference sequence). This CDR3 region has 12 residues. V lost 11 bases, J lost 6 bases, and 16 bases lay in between. CDR3 protein: CAADGGGKTQYF. CDR3 nucleotides: TGTGCCGCGGACGGAGGGGGCAAGACCCAGTACTTC.

The chain employs TRBV20-1 and TRBJ1-4; D perhaps matches TRBD1 (6 bases). The CDR3 length is 12 residues. Germline-derived CDR1 and CDR2 are DFQATT and SNEGSKA (reference sequence). V lost 6 bases and J 3 bases, leaving 8 bases between the germline ends. CDR3 in DNA: TGCAGTGCCAGACAGGCTAATGAAAAACTGTTTTTT. The encoded protein is CSARQANEKLFF.

This clonotype was observed a handful of times. The V gene is TRBV10-3, the J gene TRBJ2-1; D call uncertain. CDR1 is ENHRY, CDR2 SYGVKD, per germline. V was cut by 0 bases and J by 6 bases, with 9 bases left in between. The CDR3 loop spans 14 amino acids. CDR3 bases: TGTGCCATCAGTGAGTCGAATCTAGGCAATGAGCAGTTCTTC. Translation: CAISESNLGNEQFF.

The CDR3 sequence: CASSQVWETQYF. CDR3 DNA: TGTGCCAGCAGCCAAGTATGGGAGACCCAGTACTTC. The chain links TRBV3-1 to TRBJ2-5; D not certain. The CDR3 spans 12 residues. Germline assignment: CDR1 LGHDT and CDR2 YNNKEL (reference sequence). The V gene lost 1 base and the J gene lost 5 bases, with 5 bases spanning the gap.

This clonotype was seen more than once but under ten times. V is TRBV7-9 and J is TRBJ2-3, with D maybe TRBD2 (6 bases). This CDR3 has 14 residues. Per germline, CDR1 SEHNR and CDR2 FQNEAQ (reference sequence). The V and J ends lost 7 bases and 2 bases respectively, with 13 bases between them. In DNA, the CDR3 is TGTGCCAGCACCGAACTAGCAGACACAGATACGCAGTATTTT. Amino acid sequence: CASTELADTDTQYF.

The DNA of the CDR3 is TGCGCCAGCAGCGCGGGCCAAAGGGGGCAATCGCCCCAGTACTTC. Its translation: CASSAGQRGQSPQYF. V usage is TRBV5-1 and J usage is TRBJ2-5; 7 positions match TRBD1. CDR3 length: 15 residues. Trimming took 4 bases from V and 9 from J; bases not matched to a gene: 15. Germline V gives CDR1 SGHRS, CDR2 YFSETQ.

The CDR3: CSASGDENTEAFF. CDR3 nucleotides: TGCAGTGCTAGTGGGGACGAGAACACTGAAGCTTTCTTT. The V call is TRBV20-1, the J call TRBJ1-1, with D possibly being TRBD1 (5 bases). The CDR3 sequence is 13 residues long. Looked up from germline, CDR1 is DFQATT and CDR2 is SNEGSKA (reference sequence). Trimming took off 3 bases at V and 1 base at J, with 9 bases between the two ends.

This rearrangement joins TRBV3-1 to TRBJ2-7; 8 bases align to TRBD2. The CDR3 length is 17 residues. Germline values: CDR1 LGHDT, CDR2 YNNKEL (reference sequence). V was clipped by 0 bases and J by 3 bases; unmatched bases: 10. CDR3 loop: CASSQDDRGLADYEQYF. For the CDR3, the DNA is TGTGCCAGCAGCCAAGATGACCGAGGACTAGCAGACTACGAGCAGTACTTC.

As to this clonotype: A much larger clone lies a single base off, so this may be a read error. The chain links TRBV7-9 to TRBJ1-1, with D uncertain. Germline assignment: CDR1 SEHNR and CDR2 FQNEAQ (reference sequence). CDR3 length: 12 amino acids. Trimming shortened V by 6 bases and J by 1 base, and 6 bases separated the two germline ends. DNA of the CDR3: TGTGCCAGCAGTCACCAGAACACTGAAGCTTTCTTT. It yields the protein CASSHQNTEAFF.

This chain joins TRBV12-3 or TRBV12-4 and TRBJ2-7; D ambiguous. The V gene lost 5 bases and the J gene lost 5 bases, with 7 bases spanning the gap. The CDR3 runs 11 residues. The CDR3 sequence is CASSPPHEQYF. CDR3 DNA sequence: TGTGCCAGCAGTCCCCCCCACGAGCAGTACTTC.

This clonotype was counted at least ten times. CDR3 residues: CASSPQSAYRLLTEAFF. The CDR3, as DNA: TGCGCCAGCAGCCCCCAGAGTGCTTATCGACTGCTTACTGAAGCTTTCTTT. The chain combines TRBV5-1 with TRBJ1-1; D uncertain. CDR1 and CDR2 (germline): SGHRS, YFSETQ. The CDR3 runs 17 residues. V dropped 4 bases and J dropped 5 bases, with 24 bases sitting between them.

The chain joins TRBV27 to TRBJ2-3, with 10 bases lining up with TRBD1. The CDR3 loop spans 16 amino acids. Per germline, CDR1 MNHEY and CDR2 SMNVEV (reference sequence). V trimming: 5 bases; J trimming: 6 bases; junction bases outside the gene matches: 11. The CDR3 DNA reads TGTGCCAGCAGTGGGAGAGACAGGGGGCGAGGGGATACGCAGTATTTT. This gives the protein CASSGRDRGRGDTQYF.

The CDR3 loop is CASSSSGLSSYNEQFF. The CDR3, as DNA: TGTGCCAGCAGCTCCTCGGGGCTGTCGTCCTACAATGAGCAGTTCTTC. The chain combines TRBV11-2 with TRBJ2-1; D tentatively fits TRBD1 or TRBD2 (5 bases each). Trimming shortened V by 4 bases and J by 1 base, and 14 bases separated the two germline ends. Germline assignment: CDR1 SGHAT and CDR2 FQNNGV. The CDR3 sequence is 16 residues long. Full variable domain (rest looked up from reference TRBV11-2 and TRBJ2-1): EAGVAQSPRYKIIEKRQSVAFWCNPISGHATLYWYQQILGQGPKLLIQFQNNGVVDDSQLPKDRFSAERLKGVDSTLKIQPAKLEDSAVYLCASSSSGLSSYNEQFFGPGTRLTVL.

The chain recombines TRBV5-4 with TRBJ1-1, with TRBD1 identical over 7 bases. This CDR3 is 16 amino acids long. Trimming removed 4 bases from V and 2 bases from J; junction bases left unmatched: 11. The germline V gene encodes CDR1 SGHNT and CDR2 YYREEE (reference sequence). This CDR3 is CASSPPPDRVNTEAFF. Written as DNA, the CDR3 is TGTGCCAGCAGCCCACCCCCTGACAGGGTAAACACTGAAGCTTTCTTT. Filled out from reference TRBV5-4 and TRBJ1-1, the complete variable domain reads ETGVTQSPTHLIKTRGQQVTLRCSSQSGHNTVSWYQQALGQGPQFIFQYYREEENGRGNFPPRFSGLQFPNYSSELNVNALELDDSALYLCASSPPPDRVNTEAFFGQGTRLTVV.

V usage is TRBV21-1 and J usage is TRBJ2-3; the table's D call, TRBD2, was not checked against the DNA. TRBV21-1 is deemed a pseudogene. The CDR3 consists of 19 residues. The CDR3 protein is CASSKVASGDPLITDTQYF. CDR3 in DNA: TGTGCCAGCAGCAAAGTCGCTAGCGGGGACCCGCTTATCACAGATACGCAGTATTTT.

This clonotype was detected many times. V is TRBV9 and J is TRBJ2-7, with a tentative D call TRBD2 (5 bases). The CDR3 consists of 13 residues. The germline gives CDR1 SGDLS, CDR2 YYNGEE. With 0 bases removed from V and 7 bases from J, the gap between germline ends came to 11 bases. The CDR3 reads CASSVGPDWEQYF. The CDR3 DNA follows: TGTGCCAGCAGCGTAGGGCCGGACTGGGAGCAGTACTTC.

This clonotype was counted a few times. The chain recombines TRBV20-1 with TRBJ2-1; TRBD2 matches at 8 bases. V trimming: 0 bases; J trimming: 7 bases; junction bases outside the gene matches: 11. The CDR3 totals 16 residues. CDR1 and CDR2 from the germline V gene are DFQATT and SNEGSKA (reference sequence). Here the CDR3 DNA reads TGCAGTGCTAGAGACCCCAGAGCGGGAGAGGTTAATGAGCAGTTCTTC. Translating it yields CSARDPRAGEVNEQFF.